The 23 T cell receptor beta chains in this list originate from one sample, sequenced in a study of T cells expressing NK-cell markers. One entry per CDR3 protein, without DNA, is what TCRdb gives after re-calling the 5' RACE reads. The table lists 350,000 to 500,000 distinct CDR3 sequences. Sequenced input: blood T cells: a sorted CD56 or NKG2C T cell subset, CD4+ or CD8+ T cells, or bulk PBMC T cells (not recorded which). Receptors originate from a woman between 18 and 69 years old in good health.

The gene calls are TRBV14 and TRBJ1-1. Germline assignment: CDR1 SGHDN and CDR2 FVKESK. This CDR3 is built from 13 residues. The CDR3 region is CASSPVALVDAFF.

This chain links TRBV20-1 with TRBJ2-3; TCRdb calls TRBD2, which cannot be checked without DNA. In germline, CDR1 is DFQATT, CDR2 SNEGSKA (reference sequence). The CDR3 runs 16 residues. The CDR3 sequence is CSASASGGAFGDTQYF.

The chain employs TRBV6-1 and TRBJ2-7; the D call of TRBD2 rests on TCRdb alone, since no DNA is present to check it. Germline V gene data show CDR1 as MNHNS and CDR2 as SASEGT. This CDR3 has 15 amino acids. The CDR3 loop is CASSRGLVFSYEQYF.

V and J are TRBV7-2 and TRBJ2-1; TCRdb picks TRBD2, but there is no DNA to check that call. From germline, CDR1 is SGHTA and CDR2 FQGNSA. There are 13 residues in the CDR3. Here the CDR3 reads CASSSRIRDEQFF. The full variable domain, in which reference TRBV7-2 and TRBJ2-1 provide the parts outside the CDR3, is GAGVSQSPSNKVTEKGKDVELRCDPISGHTALYWYRQSLGQGLEFLIYFQGNSAPDKSGLPSDRFSAERTGGSVSTLTIQRTQQEDSAVYLCASSSRIRDEQFFGPGTRLTVL.

The V and J genes are TRBV2 and TRBJ1-3. The CDR3 covers 14 residues. CDR1 SNHLY and CDR2 FYNNEI come from the germline V gene. The CDR3 protein is CASSELNSGNTIYF.

This chain connects TRBV19 to TRBJ2-1; the D gene TCRdb calls, TRBD1, cannot be checked with no DNA. Looked up from germline, CDR1 is LNHDA and CDR2 is SQIVND (reference sequence). CDR3 length: 17 amino acids. The CDR3 spells CASSIVTTTPRYNEQFF.

This chain joins TRBV29-1 and TRBJ2-7; TCRdb lists TRBD2, though no DNA is available to test this call. This CDR3 region has 14 residues. The germline CDR1 and CDR2 sequences are SQVTM and ANQGSEA. The CDR3 reads CSVESSGPAYEQYF.

V is TRBV4-3 and J is TRBJ2-1; TCRdb outputs TRBD2, but without DNA this stays unchecked. Germline V gives CDR1 LGHNA, CDR2 YSLEER. The CDR3 loop spans 15 amino acids. CDR3 region: CASGQVAGGYNEQFF.

The chain joins TRBV2 to TRBJ2-1; with no DNA, the TCRdb D assignment of TRBD2 cannot be verified. CDR1 and CDR2 (germline): SNHLY, FYNNEI. The CDR3 contains 13 residues. Here the CDR3 reads CASRLAGGREQFF.

The chain carries TRBV28 and TRBJ2-2; TCRdb proposes TRBD1, but this gene call is untestable without DNA. CDR3 length equals 15 residues. Germline-derived CDR1 and CDR2 are MDHEN and SYDVKM. The CDR3 protein is CASSPRTGMAGELFF.

The chain employs TRBV5-6 and TRBJ2-2. The CDR3 loop spans 14 amino acids. The germline CDR1 and CDR2 sequences are SGHDT and YYEEEE. The CDR3 loop is CASSPSFGPGELFF. The full variable domain, completed using reference TRBV5-6 and TRBJ2-2, is DAGVTQSPTHLIKTRGQQVTLRCSPKSGHDTVSWYQQALGQGPQFIFQYYEEEERQRGNFPDRFSGHQFPNYSSELNVNALLLGDSALYLCASSPSFGPGELFFGEGSRLTVL.

The V call is TRBV11-2, the J call TRBJ1-1; TCRdb calls TRBD1, which cannot be checked without DNA. This CDR3 region has 16 residues. CDR1 and CDR2 (germline): SGHAT, FQNNGV. CDR3 region: CASSLGRGAKNTEAFF.

The chain couples TRBV11-1 to TRBJ2-3; TCRdb gives TRBD2 as the D gene, but with no DNA this cannot be confirmed. Germline loops: CDR1 SGHAT, CDR2 FQDESV (reference sequence). This CDR3 has 18 amino acids. The CDR3 sequence is CASRPKPTSGGTTDTQYF.

J is TRBJ1-1 and V is TRBV18; TCRdb proposes TRBD1, but this gene call is untestable without DNA. The germline gives CDR1 KGHSH, CDR2 LQKENI. This CDR3 is 15 amino acids long. The CDR3 is CASSPPPGLDTEAFF.

The CDR3 spells CASSLKTSGVQETQYF. This sequence joins TRBV5-4 and TRBJ2-5; TCRdb proposes TRBD2, but this gene call is untestable without DNA. The CDR3 runs to 16 residues. Germline assignment: CDR1 SGHNT and CDR2 YYREEE (reference sequence).

The V and J genes are TRBV20-1 and TRBJ1-2; TCRdb lists TRBD1, though no DNA is available to test this call. This CDR3 is 12 amino acids long. CDR1 is DFQATT and CDR2 is SNEGSKA in the germline V gene (reference sequence). The CDR3 region is CSATGTSWDYTF.

The CDR3 loop reads CASSPSVRQRSYNEQFF. This rearrangement joins TRBV7-9 to TRBJ2-1; TCRdb selects TRBD1, and the lack of DNA leaves this call unchecked. The CDR3 consists of 17 residues. From germline, CDR1 is SEHNR and CDR2 FQNEAQ (reference sequence). Filled out from reference TRBV7-9 and TRBJ2-1, the complete variable domain reads DTGVSQNPRHKITKRGQNVTFRCDPISEHNRLYWYRQTLGQGPEFLTYFQNEAQLEKSRLLSDRFSAERPKGSFSTLEIQRTEQGDSAMYLCASSPSVRQRSYNEQFFGPGTRLTVL.

The CDR3 reads CASSSISYEQYF. The V gene is TRBV6-5, the J gene TRBJ2-7. The germline V gene has CDR1 MNHEY and CDR2 SVGAGI. The CDR3 covers 12 residues.

The CDR3 here is CSARRAGAPLADTQYF. This chain uses TRBV20-1 with TRBJ2-3; as DNA is missing, the TRBD1 call by TCRdb cannot be tested. CDR3 length: 16 residues. Germline V CDR1 and CDR2: DFQATT, SNEGSKA (reference sequence).

V usage is TRBV20-1 and J usage is TRBJ2-3; lacking DNA, the TRBD2 call made by TCRdb goes unchecked. The CDR3 loop spans 17 amino acids. Germline values: CDR1 DFQATT, CDR2 SNEGSKA (reference sequence). CDR3 sequence reads: CSATAPTSGSLADTQYF.

This rearrangement joins TRBV7-2 to TRBJ1-1; there is no DNA to check the TCRdb D call of TRBD1. Germline V gene data show CDR1 as SGHTA and CDR2 as FQGNSA. The CDR3 sequence is 15 residues long. The chain's CDR3 is CASSLEGTGGTEAFF.

The CDR3 reads CAWASGSGANVLTF. V gene TRBV30 combines with J gene TRBJ2-6; the D call from TCRdb, TRBD2, cannot be confirmed without DNA. This CDR3 comprises 14 residues. Germline CDR1 reads GTSNPN; CDR2 reads SVGIG (reference sequence).

The chain combines TRBV5-1 with TRBJ1-4. The CDR3 has 15 residues. The germline gives CDR1 SGHRS, CDR2 YFSETQ. The CDR3 loop reads CASSLTGDVNEKLFF.